Listed below are T cell receptor beta chains from one sample, sequenced in a study of shared clonotypes between healthy human individuals. The assay was immunoSEQ multiplex PCR, and TCRdb's table has in-frame clones only and misses some. The data hold about 1 million clones, with 70% to 80% observed a single time. Sequenced input: memory CD4+ T cells sorted from blood. These receptor sequences come from a man younger than 35 in good health. Each CDR3 is given with its conserved first and last residue. Each record gives: D gene, CDR3 length, J gene, clone size, V gene, CDR3 DNA, CDR3 protein. D genes are given only for firm matches. Clone size appears in some rows only: once, few, many, or a class for an expanded clone.

.,14,TRBJ2-2,.,TRBV6-5,TGTGCCAGCAGTTACTCGAACCCGGACCGGGAGCTGTTTTTT,CASSYSNPDRELFF
TRBD1,13,TRBJ2-4,few,TRBV19,TGTGCCATCGGGACAGGGAACAAAAACATTCAGTACTTC,CAIGTGNKNIQYF
TRBD2,16,TRBJ2-1,once,TRBV5-1,TGCGCCAGCAGCTTGGCCCCACTAGCGGGCAACAATGAGCAGTTCTTC,CASSLAPLAGNNEQFF
.,15,TRBJ2-3,.,TRBV7-3,TGTGCCAGCAGCTTGGATGGCGGCACCACAGATACGCAGTATTTT,CASSLDGGTTDTQYF
.,12,TRBJ2-7,few,TRBV7-2,TGTGCCAGCAGCTCCGACAGACTCGAGCAGTACTTC,CASSSDRLEQYF
TRBD1,13,TRBJ2-7,.,TRBV11-3,TGTGCCAGCAGCGCCCGGACAGGGGACGAGCAGTACTTC,CASSARTGDEQYF
TRBD1,15,TRBJ2-5,.,TRBV6-6,TGTGCCAGCAGTAGACGGACAGGGCAAGGAGAGACCCAGTACTTC,CASSRRTGQGETQYF
.,15,TRBJ2-5,.,TRBV5-6,TGTGCCAGCAGCTTGGCCCCGGGGGCTCAAGAGACCCAGTACTTC,CASSLAPGAQETQYF
TRBD1,14,TRBJ2-6,few,TRBV5-1,TGCGCCAGCAGCGAAACAGGGGCCCACAACGTCCTGACTTTC,CASSETGAHNVLTF
.,13,TRBJ2-7,.,TRBV18,TGTGCCAGCTCACCAGGGGCGCATCGCGAGCAGTACTTC,CASSPGAHREQYF
.,12,TRBJ2-3,.,TRBV5-1,TGCGCCAGCAGACTGACGGGAGATACGCAGTATTTT,CASRLTGDTQYF
.,11,TRBJ2-3,few,TRBV29-1,TGCAGCGTCTCTGGTTCAGATACGCAGTATTTT,CSVSGSDTQYF
TRBD1,14,TRBJ1-6,.,TRBV27,TGTGCCAGCAGTCCCCGGACAGGGGGTTCACCCCTCCACTTT,CASSPRTGGSPLHF
.,12,TRBJ2-3,.,TRBV9,TGTGCCAGCAGCGTCCTCACAGATACGCAGTATTTT,CASSVLTDTQYF
TRBD2,15,TRBJ2-5,.,TRBV11-2,TGTGCCAGCAGCTTGGCTAGCGGGGGGGTAGAGACCCAGTACTTC,CASSLASGGVETQYF
.,15,TRBJ2-7,.,TRBV7-2,TGTGCCAGCAGCTTAGCGGGGGAGACCTACTACGAGCAGTACTTC,CASSLAGETYYEQYF
TRBD2,17,TRBJ2-7,.,TRBV10-2,TGCGCCAGCAGCCCACCACGGGGTAGCGGGGGTTCCTACGAGCAGTACTTC,CASSPPRGSGGSYEQYF
.,14,TRBJ2-5,once,TRBV13,TGTGCCAGCAGCTCCCCTCGGGAGCCAGAGACCCAGTACTTC,CASSSPREPETQYF
.,15,TRBJ1-5,few,TRBV19,TGTGCCAGTAGGGGCCACCGGGACAGCAATCAGCCCCAGCATTTT,CASRGHRDSNQPQHF
TRBD2,15,TRBJ2-3,.,TRBV6-5,TGTGCCAGCAGTTACTCGAGCGGGAAAGCAGATACGCAGTATTTT,CASSYSSGKADTQYF
.,14,TRBJ1-5,once,TRBV10-3,TGTGCCATCAGTGAGGGGCTCGGCAATCAGCCCCAGCATTTT,CAISEGLGNQPQHF
.,14,TRBJ1-1,once,TRBV11-2,TGTGCCAGCAGCTTAGACCGGCAGCCCACTGAAGCTTTCTTT,CASSLDRQPTEAFF
TRBD2,14,TRBJ2-3,.,TRBV2,TGTGCCAGCTCTGGACTAGGGGCCACAGATACGCAGTATTTT,CASSGLGATDTQYF
.,13,TRBJ1-5,.,TRBV7-9,TGTGCCAGCAGCTTGCAGCAAAATCAGCCCCAGCATTTT,CASSLQQNQPQHF
.,15,TRBJ2-1,.,TRBV13,TGTGCCAGCAGCTTAGGCCCGAGCTCCTACAATGAGCAGTTCTTC,CASSLGPSSYNEQFF
.,16,TRBJ2-7,.,TRBV21-1,TGTGCCAGCAGCAGAGGACTAGCGGGAAACTACTACGAGCAGTACTTC,CASSRGLAGNYYEQYF
TRBD2,15,TRBJ2-3,.,TRBV18,TGTGCCAGCTCGCCCCCCACGGGGGGGGGAGATACGCAGTATTTT,CASSPPTGGGDTQYF
.,14,TRBJ2-1,.,TRBV10-1,TGCGCCAGCAGTGGAGGCGCGCCCTACAATGAGCAGTTCTTC,CASSGGAPYNEQFF
.,15,TRBJ2-5,.,TRBV4-3,TGCGCCAGCAGCCAAGCTGGGGGCCCCCAAGAGACCCAGTACTTC,CASSQAGGPQETQYF
TRBD1,13,TRBJ1-4,few,TRBV5-1,TGCGCCAGCAGGGGACAGGGGGTTGAAAAACTGTTTTTT,CASRGQGVEKLFF
.,11,TRBJ1-1,.,TRBV10-3,TGTGCCACCAAGTTGAACACTGAAGCTTTCTTT,CATKLNTEAFF
.,16,TRBJ2-7,once,TRBV7-8,TGTGCCAGCAGCTTAGGAATTGGGGGCGCCCGGTACGAGCAGTACTTC,CASSLGIGGARYEQYF
.,12,TRBJ1-1,.,TRBV30,TGTGCCTGGAGACTGATGAACACTGAAGCTTTCTTT,CAWRLMNTEAFF
.,12,TRBJ1-2,.,TRBV6-6,TGTGCCAGCAGTTACTCTAGATATGGCTACACCTTC,CASSYSRYGYTF
.,14,TRBJ2-3,many,TRBV10-3,TGTGCCATCAGTGAGAAAAGCGCCGGAGATACGCAGTATTTT,CAISEKSAGDTQYF
TRBD1,16,TRBJ2-1,.,TRBV7-8,TGTGCCAGCAGCACCGGGACAGGGAGCTCCTACAATGAGCAGTTCTTC,CASSTGTGSSYNEQFF
.,15,TRBJ2-6,once,TRBV5-4,TGTGCCACGGGGGGACAAAGCTCTGGGGCCAACGTCCTGACTTTC,CATGGQSSGANVLTF
TRBD1,14,TRBJ1-1,few,TRBV18,TGTGCCAGCTCACCACAGGGGGCCAAATCTGAAGCTTTCTTT,CASSPQGAKSEAFF
.,17,TRBJ2-7,.,TRBV11-2,TGTGCCAGCAGCCATGGACAGTTCACAAATTTACTACGAGAGCAGTACTTC,CASSHGQFTNLLREQYF
.,14,TRBJ1-4,.,TRBV19,TGTGCCAGTAGTTTTGGGCAGGCCGGTGAAAAACTGTTTTTT,CASSFGQAGEKLFF
TRBD1,17,TRBJ1-4,.,TRBV4-1,TGCGCCAGCAGCCAATTGGACAGGGGTTCAACTAATGAAAAACTGTTTTTT,CASSQLDRGSTNEKLFF
.,13,TRBJ2-2,few,TRBV18,TGTGCCAGCTCACCACAGGGGGCCGGGGAGCTGTTTTTT,CASSPQGAGELFF
TRBD1,15,TRBJ1-2,.,TRBV7-8,TGTGCCAGCAGCTCCGGGGACAGCTTCTCGCGGGGCTACACCTTC,CASSSGDSFSRGYTF
.,15,TRBJ2-3,.,TRBV11-2,TGTGCCAGCAGCTTGAATGAAGGGACCACAGATACGCAGTATTTT,CASSLNEGTTDTQYF
TRBD2,18,TRBJ2-3,.,TRBV6-1,TGTGCCAGCAGTGAAAGGTGGAGTGGCGGGGGGGCGACAGATACGCAGTATTTT,CASSERWSGGGATDTQYF
.,11,TRBJ1-2,.,TRBV29-1,TGCAGCGTTGGAGAGTATTATGGCTACACCTTC,CSVGEYYGYTF
.,17,TRBJ2-7,many,TRBV7-9,TGTGCCAGCAGCCGAACCGGAGAAGCCGTCTCCTACGGGAAGCAGTACTTC,CASSRTGEAVSYGKQYF
TRBD1,14,TRBJ2-5,.,TRBV6-6,TGTGCCAGCAGTGGGGACAGGGGTAGGGTGACCCAGTACTTC,CASSGDRGRVTQYF
TRBD1,16,TRBJ2-1,.,TRBV18,TGTGCCAGCTCACCGGCGACAGGGGGCGCATACAATGAGCAGTTCTTC,CASSPATGGAYNEQFF
TRBD1,19,TRBJ1-2,.,TRBV5-1,TGCGCCAGCAGCTTAACTCCACCTTCGACAGGGGCCTCCTTCTATGGCTACACCTTC,CASSLTPPSTGASFYGYTF
.,14,TRBJ1-2,.,TRBV27,TGTGCCAGCAGTTTACGAGGATCAGGCTATGGCTACACCTTC,CASSLRGSGYGYTF
TRBD1,15,TRBJ2-5,.,TRBV6-1,TGTGCCAGCAGCCCGGGACAGGGCGTTCCAAGGACCCAGTACTTC,CASSPGQGVPRTQYF
.,15,TRBJ1-1,once,TRBV27,TGTGCCAGCATTCCCGACAGAAGCACGAACACTGAAGCTTTCTTT,CASIPDRSTNTEAFF
.,14,TRBJ2-1,.,TRBV5-1,TGCGCCAGCAGCCTTTCGAGCAAGGGCCATGAGCAGTTCTTC,CASSLSSKGHEQFF
.,16,TRBJ1-4,.,TRBV6-6,TGTGCCAGCAGTTTACTTTGGGGTGCAACTAATGAAAAACTGTTTTTT,CASSLLWGATNEKLFF
.,15,TRBJ1-3,.,TRBV7-2,TGTGCCAGCAGCTTAAACTCTCCCGGGGGAAACACCATATATTTT,CASSLNSPGGNTIYF
.,12,TRBJ1-1,.,TRBV6-1,TGTGCCAGCAGTGAATCATGGGGTGAAGCTTTCTTT,CASSESWGEAFF
TRBD1,15,TRBJ1-4,.,TRBV19,TGTGCCAGTAGTCCACCACAGGGGTCTAATGAAAAACTGTTTTTT,CASSPPQGSNEKLFF
.,10,TRBJ1-2,.,TRBV20-1,TGCAGTGCTAGTAATAATGGCTACACCTTC,CSASNNGYTF
.,13,TRBJ1-2,few,TRBV14,TGTGCCAGCAGCCCTACAGGGTCGGGGGGCTACACCTTC,CASSPTGSGGYTF